This T cell receptor (beta chain) appears in the sequencing data of a study of T cell responses to AZD1222 COVID-19 vaccine. Study-wide context: Samples with a second dose at about 4 or about 12 weeks were pooled together.

J was trimmed by 5 bases and V by 2 bases; bases with no gene match: 6. The germline CDR1 and CDR2 sequences are MNHNY and SVGAGI (reference sequence). This CDR3 region has 15 residues. A word on this clone: No antigen is known for it.

Here immunoSEQ multiplex PCR was the method, and the copy in TCRdb shows in-frame clones only, minus some. In the table there are roughly 160,000 clones, approximately 93% of which are singletons. The study's findings and limits: An increase in Spike-specific TCR breadth and depth was observed after two AZD1222 doses. The sample set comprised mostly white British donors with more females, and clonal diversity was possibly underestimated.

The sequence was collected from an adult in good health. Sample: peripheral blood, taken on day 0 of AZD1222 vaccination. The V gene is TRBV6-6, the J gene TRBJ1-5, with TRBD1 matching over 7 bases. The CDR3 here is CASSYRWQGDQPQHF. The CDR3 DNA reads TGTGCCAGCAGTTACCGATGGCAGGGGGATCAGCCCCAGCATTTT.